Following are 21 T cell receptor beta chains from one sample sequenced in a study of T cells after yellow fever vaccination. MiXCR, applied by TCRdb to the 5' RACE reads, yields one record per CDR3 protein. The data show some 26,000 distinct CDR3 sequences, 3% to 4% seen once. Sequencing used PBMCs, either bulk or a sorted T-cell subset (CD4+, CD8+, memory, or dextramer-sorted; not recorded which), obtained about 41 days after the first yellow fever vaccination. The receptors were gathered from a young man who received the YFV17D yellow fever vaccine.

This clonotype is labeled as medium-sized (0.01 to 0.1%). The chain links TRBV9 to TRBJ2-3; TRBD1 aligns across 8 bases. V was pared by 0 bases and J by 5 bases, with 8 bases of the junction left unmatched. CDR1 is SGDLS and CDR2 is YYNGEE in the germline V gene. The CDR3 extends over 16 amino acids. In DNA, the CDR3 is TGTGCCAGCAGCGTAGCCGGAACAGGGGGTTTAGATACGCAGTATTTT. Translated, it gives CASSVAGTGGLDTQYF.

Regarding this clonotype: The junction differs from germline at one of its ends, possibly a read error. The CDR3 region has the DNA TGTGCCAGCTCACCACCCCGGGGGGTCAATGAGCACTTCTTC. Protein product: CASSPPRGVNEHFF. The chain recombines TRBV18 with TRBJ2-1, with 7 positions matching TRBD2. Germline V gene sequence: CDR1 KGHSH, CDR2 LQKENI. This CDR3 spans 14 amino acids. The whole variable domain, filled in from reference TRBV18 and TRBJ2-1, reads NAGVMQNPRHLVRRRGQEARLRCSPMKGHSHVYWYRQLPEEGLKFMVYLQKENIIDESGMPKERFSAEFPKEGPSILRIQQVVRGDSAAYFCASSPPRGVNEHFFGPGTRLTVL.

This clonotype was detected many times. The chain carries TRBV5-4 and TRBJ2-4, with 9 bases aligning to TRBD1. The CDR3 is 15 amino acids. Looked up from germline, CDR1 is SGHNT and CDR2 is YYREEE (reference sequence). V dropped 4 bases and J dropped 7; count of bases not matched to a gene: 9. The CDR3 here is CASSPTGGRGNIQYF. The DNA of the CDR3 is TGTGCCAGCAGCCCGACAGGGGGTCGTGGGAACATTCAGTACTTC.

At least ten counts were recorded for this clonotype. J is TRBJ2-1 and V is TRBV20-1; 8 bases map to TRBD2. This CDR3 is built from 15 residues. Germline lookup yields CDR1 DFQATT and CDR2 SNEGSKA (reference sequence). The trim removed 6 bases at V and 1 base at J, leaving 8 bases unmatched. The CDR3: CSAPGGSYSYNEQFF. In DNA, the CDR3 is TGCAGTGCCCCGGGGGGGAGCTATTCCTACAATGAGCAGTTCTTC.

Ten or more counts support this clonotype. This chain joins TRBV7-8 and TRBJ2-2; a possible D gene is TRBD2 (6 bases). This CDR3 has 14 residues. V was cut by 3 bases and J by 7 bases, with 12 bases left in between. The germline V gene encodes CDR1 SGHVS and CDR2 FQNEAQ. CDR3 sequence reads: CASSFWGDSGELFF. DNA for the CDR3: TGTGCCAGCAGCTTCTGGGGGGATAGCGGGGAGCTGTTTTTT.

This clonotype was counted between two and nine times. The rearrangement uses TRBV27 and TRBJ1-1; D perhaps matches TRBD1 (6 bases). The V gene's germline CDR1 is MNHEY and CDR2 SMNVEV (reference sequence). The CDR3 runs 15 residues. V lost 11 bases, J lost 3 bases, and 22 bases lay in between. The CDR3 here is CAGTGARPFYTEAFF. Here the CDR3 DNA reads TGTGCCGGTACGGGGGCACGTCCCTTTTACACTGAAGCTTTCTTT.

There are many counts of this clonotype. The chain has TRBV20-1 and TRBJ2-5; 12 bases fit TRBD2. This CDR3 has 14 amino acids. Losses at the gene ends were 5 bases for V and 7 bases for J; bases not matched to a gene: 8. In germline, CDR1 is DFQATT, CDR2 SNEGSKA (reference sequence). CDR3 sequence (DNA): TGCAGTGCTGGCCTAGCGGGGGGGGGTGGGACCCAGTACTTC. This sequence encodes CSAGLAGGGGTQYF.

This clonotype was recorded many times. V is TRBV20-1 and J is TRBJ2-7; D may be TRBD1 (6 bases). V gave up 5 bases and J gave up 3 bases, with 20 bases separating them. Germline assignment: CDR1 DFQATT and CDR2 SNEGSKA (reference sequence). The CDR3 length is 15 residues. This CDR3 reads CSAASGAPHDYEQYF. The CDR3 DNA follows: TGCAGTGCTGCCTCAGGGGCCCCACATGACTACGAGCAGTACTTC.

This clonotype was recorded at least ten times. The V call is TRBV6-2 or TRBV6-3, the J call TRBJ2-2; tentatively, D is TRBD1 (6 bases). The CDR3 consists of 13 residues. Germline values: CDR1 MNHEY, CDR2 SVGEGT. Between the trimmed V and J ends, which lost 7 bases and 7 bases, there was a span of 13 bases. Written as DNA, the CDR3 is TGTGCCAGCACCCAGGGGACGGTCGGGGAGCTGTTTTTT. The encoded protein is CASTQGTVGELFF.

This clonotype was seen at least ten times. V is TRBV5-1 and J is TRBJ2-4, with TRBD1 identical over 8 bases. The CDR3 length is 14 residues. The trim removed 1 base at V and 9 bases at J, leaving 6 bases unmatched. CDR1 and CDR2 from the germline V gene are SGHRS and YFSETQ. The CDR3 sequence is CASSLYTGTGIQYF. As DNA, the CDR3 is TGCGCCAGCAGCTTGTATACAGGGACAGGCATTCAGTACTTC.

This clonotype has ten or more counts. This chain joins TRBV5-1 and TRBJ2-3; 11 nucleotides line up with TRBD1. Germline V gene data show CDR1 as SGHRS and CDR2 as YFSETQ. J lost 3 bases, V lost 3 bases, and 3 bases had no gene match. This CDR3 comprises 15 residues. The CDR3: CASSSGQGVTDTQYF. The CDR3 DNA reads as TGCGCCAGCAGCTCGGGACAGGGGGTTACAGATACGCAGTATTTT.

This clonotype appeared many times. The chain couples TRBV20-1 to TRBJ1-4; possibly TRBD1 for D (6 bases). In germline, CDR1 is DFQATT, CDR2 SNEGSKA (reference sequence). The CDR3 extends over 15 amino acids. Trimming cost V 1 base and J 4 bases, with 13 bases left between them. The CDR3 nucleotides are TGCAGTGCTAGAGCGGTCGGACAGTTTAATGAAAAACTGTTTTTT. Translated, it gives CSARAVGQFNEKLFF.

This clonotype was observed many times. This sequence joins TRBV5-1 and TRBJ2-2, with D unresolved. The V gene's germline CDR1 is SGHRS and CDR2 YFSETQ. Trimming removed 0 bases from V and 7 bases from J, with 7 bases in between. The CDR3 consists of 13 residues. CDR3 DNA sequence: TGCGCCAGCAGCTTGGCTAATGGCGGGGAGCTGTTTTTT. Its protein is CASSLANGGELFF.

This clonotype was counted at least ten times. The chain recombines TRBV2 with TRBJ1-5; D unclear. CDR1 and CDR2 (germline): SNHLY, FYNNEI. The CDR3 totals 14 residues. V lost 2 bases, J lost 4 bases, and 9 bases lay in between. The CDR3 DNA follows: TGTGCCAGCAGTGAACAGGTGTGGAATCAGCCCCAGCATTTT. This gives the protein CASSEQVWNQPQHF.

This clonotype was observed many times. V is TRBV7-9 and J is TRBJ1-1, with D uncertain. The germline V and J ends were trimmed by 3 bases and 0 bases, with 11 bases remaining between them. The CDR3 runs to 15 residues. CDR1 SEHNR and CDR2 FQNEAQ come from the germline V gene (reference sequence). CDR3 in amino acids: CASSLRGHMNTEAFF. The CDR3 nucleotides read TGTGCCAGCAGCTTGCGAGGGCACATGAACACTGAAGCTTTCTTT.

This clonotype was picked up a small number of times. V gene TRBV18 combines with J gene TRBJ2-3, with TRBD2 as a possible D gene (6 bases). Germline-derived CDR1 and CDR2 are KGHSH and LQKENI. This CDR3 is 16 amino acids long. V lost 1 base, J lost 2 bases, and 13 bases lay in between. The CDR3 protein is CASSPRDSGTTDTQYF. The CDR3 DNA sequence: TGTGCCAGCTCACCACGGGATAGCGGAACCACAGATACGCAGTATTTT. Together with reference TRBV18 and TRBJ2-3, the CDR3 gives the full variable domain: NAGVMQNPRHLVRRRGQEARLRCSPMKGHSHVYWYRQLPEEGLKFMVYLQKENIIDESGMPKERFSAEFPKEGPSILRIQQVVRGDSAAYFCASSPRDSGTTDTQYFGPGTRLTVL.

At least ten counts were recorded for this clonotype. The chain links TRBV18 to TRBJ1-6; TRBD1 aligns across 7 bases. Germline CDR1 reads KGHSH; CDR2 reads LQKENI. The CDR3 covers 15 residues. V lost 2 bases, J lost 6 bases, and 4 bases stayed unmatched. This CDR3 is CASSPDPGGNSPLHF. The CDR3 coding sequence is TGTGCCAGCTCACCAGATCCAGGGGGTAATTCACCCCTCCACTTT.

To note about this clonotype: A read error is possible here, since a much larger clone lies one base away. The gene calls are TRBV7-2 and TRBJ1-5; 8 bases align to TRBD1. The V segment lost 6 bases and the J segment 6 bases; nucleotides outside the gene matches: 7. From germline, CDR1 is SGHTA and CDR2 FQGNSA. The CDR3 totals 14 residues. CDR3 in amino acids: CASSWTGRAQPQHF. DNA of the CDR3: TGTGCCAGCAGTTGGACAGGGAGGGCTCAGCCCCAGCATTTT.

This clonotype has at least ten counts. The chain links TRBV7-2 to TRBJ2-4; 10 nucleotides match TRBD2. The V gene's germline CDR1 is SGHTA and CDR2 FQGNSA. Germline trimming cut 2 bases from V and 8 bases from J; bases unmatched to any gene: 6. CDR3 length: 15 residues. The CDR3 sequence is CASSLPSGGSYIQYF. CDR3 DNA: TGTGCCAGCAGCTTACCTAGCGGGGGTTCATACATTCAGTACTTC.

This clonotype was counted at least ten times. This chain links TRBV5-6 with TRBJ2-2; D might be TRBD1 (6 bases). Trimming cost V 2 bases and J 2 bases, with 10 bases left between them. Germline assignment: CDR1 SGHDT and CDR2 YYEEEE. CDR3 length: 15 residues. Written as DNA, the CDR3 is TGTGCCAGCAGCTTCGACAGGCCAAACACCGGGGAGCTGTTTTTT. This translates into CASSFDRPNTGELFF.

This clonotype occurred many times. The rearrangement links TRBV5-4 to TRBJ2-1; TRBD2 agrees at 7 bases. J gave up 4 bases and V 4 bases, and 8 bases lay outside the gene matches. CDR3 size: 15 residues. Germline lookup yields CDR1 SGHNT and CDR2 YYREEE (reference sequence). The CDR3 region is CASSRQSGKYNEQFF. The CDR3 DNA reads TGTGCCAGCAGCCGTCAAAGCGGGAAATACAATGAGCAGTTCTTC.